This TCR beta chain emerged from a study of blood T cell repertoires in COVID-19. Germline trimming cut 3 bases from V and 5 bases from J; bases unmatched to any gene: 0. CDR1 and CDR2 from the germline V gene are MRHNA and SNTAGT. CDR3 size: 14 residues. Measured with immunoSEQ multiplex PCR; TCRdb has only the in-frame clones, and not every one. Counted here are around 160,000 clones, 75% to 90% occurring once; the ten biggest clones make up 13%. Many counts were recorded for this clone. Sequenced: peripheral blood. The chain couples TRBV6-4 to TRBJ2-3; 12 bases are shared with TRBD2. The TCR was taken from a man between 18 and 29 years old with COVID-19, enrolled during active disease. CDR3 sequence: CASSEGLAGDTQYF. For the CDR3, the DNA is TGTGCCAGCAGTGAGGGACTAGCGGGAGATACGCAGTATTTT.